The 3 T cell receptor beta chains given below trace back to one sample, sequenced in a study of metastatic and nonmetastatic thyroid tumors. TCRdb reanalyzed the PCR reads with MiXCR. Of 6,800 or so clones in the sample, over 2.5% were seen once. Until they underwent thyroid surgery, no patient had received any treatment. Sequencing used tumor tissue. These receptor sequences come from a female donor with papillary thyroid cancer or a benign thyroid nodule (not recorded which). Some clones in this sample may be carry-over from other donors' samples.

This clone was detected ten times or more. This chain links TRBV29-1 with TRBJ2-2; D is possibly TRBD1 (5 bases). This CDR3 has 13 residues. In germline, CDR1 is SQVTM, CDR2 ANQGSEA. V was clipped by 4 bases and J by 4 bases, with 10 bases between them. As DNA, the CDR3 is TGCAGCGTTGTAGGGGCGGTCACCGGGGAGCTGTTTTTT. Translation gives CSVVGAVTGELFF.

This clone was counted only a few times. One end of the junction does not line up with germline, which may come from a read error. This chain uses TRBV6-2 or TRBV6-3 with TRBJ1-1, with D tentatively TRBD1 (6 bases). The germline V gene has CDR1 MNHEY and CDR2 SVGEGT. The CDR3 has 14 amino acids. The CDR3 here is CASSLTGLNTEAFF. The DNA of the CDR3 is TGTGCCAGCAGTTTAACAGGGCTGAACACTGAGGCTTTCTTC.

There are many counts of this clone. At one end the junction does not follow the germline gene, possibly because of a read error. The chain has TRBV15 and TRBJ2-5; TRBD1 is a possible D gene (6 bases). From germline, CDR1 is LNHNV and CDR2 YYDKDF (reference sequence). This CDR3 region has 13 residues. The CDR3 coding sequence is TGTGCCACCAGCAGGGATACCCCGGACAGTCCACACTTC. It translates to CATSRDTPDSPHF.